The T cell receptor (beta chain) under discussion was sequenced for a study of T cell responses to AZD1222 COVID-19 vaccine (dated by TCRdb to the early 2020s). A note on the overall study: TCR sequencing covered fewer than 250 trial participants: 200 to 220 given two doses of AZD1222 and 26 given two doses of MenACWY control vaccine. Trial participants were enrolled by age into 18-55, 56-69 and 70-plus year subgroups, with around 150, 28 and 57 TCR-sequenced participants respectively.

Summary of the overall study and its limitations: Conclusions about previously exposed vaccinees were limited because only a handful of AZD1222 recipients were SARS-CoV-2 seropositive at baseline. A significant rise in spike-specific TCR breadth and depth was observed after two AZD1222 doses relative to day 0 and relative to MenACWY recipients. The vaccine-associated CD4 TCRs covered the entire spike protein, and the dominant responses fell in regions 160-218 and 743-854. Most participants were white British and females outnumbered males, and the authors suggested that clonal diversity may have been underestimated. Epitopes outside the regions mutated in the B.1.351 and B.1.1.7 variants were reportedly recognized by nearly half of the unique spike-specific TCRs. Because no day 14 peak-response samples were available, repertoires were characterized only after the peak T cell response. In the small 56-69-year group, the increase in depth fell short of significance, most likely because of low power.

On this clone: Its antigen remains unidentified. Within one base of it there is no much larger clone, and no base qualities were kept.

The time point tag for this specimen amounts to: about 28 days (+/-7) after the second vaccine dose. AZD1222 recipients given second doses at about 4 weeks or at about 12 weeks were pooled, since spike-specific TCR depth and breadth were not found to differ between the two schedules. Vaccinee samples were obtained from the UK trials COV001 and COV002, which included a single-blind randomized controlled phase 2/3 trial of AZD1222 (ChAdOx1 nCoV-19) in healthy adults. For TCRbeta chain sequencing, PBMC samples from trial participants were taken at day 0 and at day 28 after the second dose. The CDR3 regions of human TCRbeta chains were analyzed by immunosequencing. The authors' analysis ran thus. TCRs in the repertoires were compared against a reference library of SARS-CoV-2-specific TCRs that had been generated with the MIRA antigen-specificity platform. Breadth was defined as the fraction of unique TCRs that were SARS-CoV-2-associated, and depth was defined as the fraction of total T cells that were SARS-CoV-2-associated. Each spike-specific TCR was assigned to its reactive spike region and to a CD4 or CD8 class using the MIRA data. Log10-transformed breadth and depth values were compared by one-way ANOVA with Sidak's multiple comparisons tests. TCRdb holds this immuneACCESS table with in-frame rearrangements only. Some clones are missing; in checked studies, unresolved V genes explain under half, and the rest has no known cause. From that table come the V and J calls and clone size; the DNA was used to work out D and trimming. In all, the sample holds tens of thousands of clones, and roughly nine tenths of those were seen once. Jointly, the top ten make up approximately 14% of the sample.

The specimen was peripheral blood, collected 28 days after the second AZD1222 dose. The receptor was derived from an adult who received the AZD1222 COVID-19 vaccine.

In nucleotides, the sequence is TGTGCCAGCAGCACTACTAGCGGGAGTCCCGGGGAGCTGTTTTTT. Its coded protein is CASSTTSGSPGELFF. The chain couples TRBV7-2 to TRBJ2-2, and 11 bases in between align with TRBD2. The germline V gene gives CDR1 as SGHTA and CDR2 as FQGNSA. From the cysteine through the phenylalanine, the CDR3 covers 15 amino acids. Of all the DNA, just the CDR3 is kept, 45 bases in frame from base 1. For this chain, trimming is 5 bases at the V end and 6 bases at the J end, and the number of junction bases without a gene match is 5. The entire variable domain, with the stretches around the CDR3 drawn from the reference TRBV7-2 and TRBJ2-2 proteins, is GAGVSQSPSNKVTEKGKDVELRCDPISGHTALYWYRQSLGQGLEFLIYFQGNSAPDKSGLPSDRFSAERTGGSVSTLTIQRTQQEDSAVYLCASSTTSGSPGELFFGEGSRLTVL.